The entry below gives a single T cell receptor (beta chain) sequence along with its context. Its antigen is unidentified. The data belong to a study of regulatory T cells in long-lasting Graves disease. General study results and limits: Persistent-disease Graves' patients showed less TCR diversity than new cases.

To make TCR beta libraries, researchers used iRepertoire HTBI primers and Arm-PCR of CDR3 regions. TCRdb re-analysed the multiplex PCR reads in MiXCR, keeping a single row per CDR3 protein. The table lists about 560,000 distinct CDR3 sequences, roughly 16% of them singletons. Time point in this sample: newly diagnosed GD, antithyroid drugs for less than 3 months. Construction of the TCR library relied on RNA isolated from PBMCs. The CDR3 contains 13 residues. Looked up from germline, CDR1 is MNHEY and CDR2 is SMNVEV (reference sequence). Trimming cost V 6 bases and J 4 bases, with 10 bases left between them. This same sample was also taken into another study, of T cells in Graves' hyperthyroidism and ophthalmopathy. As that report states: Lactation, pregnancy, other autoimmune disease or uncontrolled infection led to exclusion of patients.

This specimen was peripheral blood mononuclear cells (PBMCs), taken at new diagnosis, from a patient treated with antithyroid drugs. The clonotype originates from a man aged 18 to 29 with Graves disease. This chain links TRBV27 with TRBJ2-1, with D perhaps TRBD1 (5 bases). CDR3 nucleotide sequence: TGTGCCAGCAGATCGACAGTATACAATGAGCAGTTCTTC. Protein product: CASRSTVYNEQFF.